Below, 30 T cell receptor beta chains from the same sample are listed, as sequenced in a study of blood T cell repertoires in COVID-19 (dated by TCRdb to the early 2020s). The library was produced with the immunoSEQ multiplex PCR assay. TCRdb obtained this table from immuneACCESS and retained in-frame rearrangements with V and J assigned. These tables miss some clones; where compared with another copy, unresolved V genes account for less than half of the shortfall, and the remainder is unexplained. The sample has around 100,000 clones on record, 84% of them singletons. The ten most abundant clones make up approximately 22% of the sample. Sequences were obtained from peripheral blood. These receptors originate from a human donor in a cohort sampled during active COVID-19.

The J gene is TRBJ2-2, the V gene TRBV7-9, with unresolved D. Germline V gives CDR1 SEHNR, CDR2 FQNEAQ (reference sequence). The CDR3 contains 12 residues. Trimming stripped 2 bases from V and 9 bases from J, with 7 bases between. The CDR3 region has the DNA TGTGCCAGCAGCTTACTGAGCAGGGAGCTGTTTTTT. It translates to CASSLLSRELFF.

The gene calls are TRBV5-1 and TRBJ2-2; D is uncertain. Germline-derived CDR1 and CDR2 are SGHRS and YFSETQ. The CDR3 runs to 13 residues. V was shortened by 4 bases and J by 5 bases, with 9 bases between the two germline ends. CDR3 sequence reads: CASSADGTGELFF. The CDR3 DNA reads TGCGCCAGCAGCGCCGACGGGACCGGGGAGCTGTTTTTT. Variable domain in full (rest from reference TRBV5-1 and TRBJ2-2): KAGVTQTPRYLIKTRGQQVTLSCSPISGHRSVSWYQQTPGQGLQFLFEYFSETQRNKGNFPGRFSGRQFSNSRSEMNVSTLELGDSALYLCASSADGTGELFFGEGSRLTVL.

The chain is built from TRBV11-2 and TRBJ2-7; 9 bases match TRBD2. Trimming took 5 bases from V and 9 from J; bases not matched to a gene: 11. This CDR3 spans 14 amino acids. Per germline, CDR1 SGHAT and CDR2 FQNNGV. DNA of the CDR3: TGTGCCAGCAGCATAGCGGGAGAGATGGTGGGGCAGTACTTC. This translates into CASSIAGEMVGQYF.

The V gene is TRBV7-9, the J gene TRBJ2-2; 8 bases line up with TRBD2. The J segment lost 1 base and the V segment lost 0 bases, leaving 4 bases of the junction unmatched. There are 17 residues in the CDR3. The germline V gene has CDR1 SEHNR and CDR2 FQNEAQ (reference sequence). CDR3 amino acids: CASSLAASGWNTGELFF. CDR3 sequence (DNA): TGTGCCAGCAGCTTAGCAGCTAGCGGGTGGAACACCGGGGAGCTGTTTTTT.

The chain has TRBV19 and TRBJ1-1; 8 nucleotides align to TRBD1. This CDR3 comprises 14 residues. Germline V gene sequence: CDR1 LNHDA, CDR2 SQIVND (reference sequence). J lost 0 bases, V lost 7 bases, and 4 bases had no gene match. The CDR3 spells CASTADRVNTEAFF. The CDR3, as DNA: TGTGCCAGTACCGCGGACAGGGTGAACACTGAAGCTTTCTTT.

The count of this clone is one. V and J are TRBV6-5 and TRBJ2-7, with a possible D match to TRBD1 (5 bases). The CDR3 totals 15 residues. Trimming left V 4 bases short and J 5 bases short, with 18 bases between. The V gene's germline CDR1 is MNHEY and CDR2 SVGAGI. The CDR3 bases are TGTGCCAGCAGTTCCCAGAAGGGGCTGCGGAACGAGCAGTACTTC. This sequence encodes CASSSQKGLRNEQYF.

This clone was observed a single time. The chain carries TRBV7-9 and TRBJ1-2; the match to TRBD1 covers 12 bases. V lost 5 bases to trimming and J lost 8 bases; unmatched junction nucleotides: 9. The germline CDR1 and CDR2 sequences are SEHNR and FQNEAQ (reference sequence). The length of the CDR3 is 15 residues. CDR3 in DNA: TGTGCCAGCAGCACCGGGACAGGGGGCGGGGAAGGCTACACCTTC. It translates to CASSTGTGGGEGYTF.

This chain's CDR3 is CASSSLGVETQYF. In nucleotides, the CDR3 is TGTGCCAGCAGCTCCCTAGGGGTGGAGACCCAGTACTTC. The chain combines TRBV7-2 with TRBJ2-5; tentative D call: TRBD1 (5 bases). The length of the CDR3 is 13 residues. With 4 bases removed from V and 5 bases from J, the gap between germline ends came to 11 bases. Germline CDR1 SGHTA, CDR2 FQGNSA.

This rearrangement joins TRBV6-5 to TRBJ1-1; unclear D gene. Per germline, CDR1 MNHEY and CDR2 SVGAGI. CDR3 size: 14 residues. Trimming cost V 0 bases and J 5 bases, with 10 bases left between them. CDR3 region: CASSYSWRQTEAFF. CDR3 sequence (DNA): TGTGCCAGCAGTTACTCTTGGCGGCAAACTGAAGCTTTCTTT.

This rearrangement joins TRBV15 to TRBJ1-2, with a possible D match to TRBD1 (6 bases). The CDR3 consists of 15 residues. V shed 5 bases and J shed 3 bases, with 16 bases lying between them. Germline loops: CDR1 LNHNV, CDR2 YYDKDF (reference sequence). The chain's CDR3 is CATSRAAPGDYGYTF. CDR3 DNA sequence: TGTGCCACCAGCCGGGCCGCCCCAGGGGACTATGGCTACACCTTC. The full variable domain, its missing parts supplied by reference TRBV15 and TRBJ1-2, is DAMVIQNPRYQVTQFGKPVTLSCSQTLNHNVMYWYQQKSSQAPKLLFHYYDKDFNNEADTPDNFQSRRPNTSFCFLDIRSPGLGDTAMYLCATSRAAPGDYGYTFGSGTRLTVV.

V and J are TRBV15 and TRBJ2-5; TRBD1 aligns across 7 bases. Germline lookup yields CDR1 LNHNV and CDR2 YYDKDF (reference sequence). CDR3 length equals 15 residues. V was pared by 0 bases and J by 5 bases, with 6 bases of the junction left unmatched. The CDR3 region is CATSRDNRGRETQYF. CDR3 sequence (DNA): TGTGCCACCAGCAGAGATAACAGGGGAAGGGAGACCCAGTACTTC.

The rearrangement uses TRBV10-1 and TRBJ2-3; the D gene is possibly TRBD2 (6 bases). From germline, CDR1 is WNHNN and CDR2 SYGVQD (reference sequence). The CDR3 is made up of 13 amino acids. The germline V and J ends were trimmed by 6 bases and 2 bases, with 9 bases remaining between them. The CDR3 region has the DNA TGCGCCAGCAGCGGGAGCCCCACAGATACGCAGTATTTT. Translated, it gives CASSGSPTDTQYF.

The CDR3 loop is CASSPRLAGRYNEQFF. In nucleotides, the CDR3 is TGTGCCAGCAGCCCGCGACTAGCGGGGAGGTACAATGAGCAGTTCTTC. The chain recombines TRBV9 with TRBJ2-1, with 11 bases identical to TRBD2. In germline, CDR1 is SGDLS, CDR2 YYNGEE. This CDR3 region has 16 residues. The V segment lost 4 bases and the J segment 4 bases; nucleotides outside the gene matches: 7.

The chain is built from TRBV5-4 and TRBJ2-7; 7 nucleotides align to TRBD2. The CDR3 runs 15 residues. Per germline, CDR1 SGHNT and CDR2 YYREEE (reference sequence). V was clipped by 7 bases and J by 0 bases; unmatched bases: 10. The CDR3 DNA follows: TGTGCCAGCTCCAAAGCAGCGGGGCCCTCCTACGAGCAGTACTTC. This sequence encodes CASSKAAGPSYEQYF.

The chain employs TRBV29-1 and TRBJ2-5; 7 positions match TRBD2. V trimming: 4 bases; J trimming: 2 bases; junction bases outside the gene matches: 4. Germline CDR1 is SQVTM and CDR2 is ANQGSEA. The CDR3 extends over 13 amino acids. This CDR3 reads CSVGAGVQETQYF. CDR3 in DNA: TGCAGCGTTGGTGCGGGGGTACAAGAGACCCAGTACTTC.

The count of this clone is one. The chain carries TRBV7-2 and TRBJ2-5; D is ambiguous. V was shortened by 0 bases and J by 2 bases, with 7 bases between the two germline ends. Germline CDR1 reads SGHTA; CDR2 reads FQGNSA. The length of the CDR3 is 14 residues. The CDR3 sequence: CASSLAGFQETQYF. The CDR3, as DNA: TGTGCCAGCAGCTTAGCGGGCTTTCAAGAGACCCAGTACTTC.

V usage is TRBV6-6 and J usage is TRBJ2-7; 11 bases are a match to TRBD1. The CDR3 runs 14 residues. With V trimmed by 2 bases and J by 4 bases, 1 base remained unmatched. Germline V gene lookup returns CDR1 MNHNY and CDR2 SVGAGI (reference sequence). Here the CDR3 reads CASSYGQGAYEQYF. The CDR3 DNA is TGTGCCAGCAGTTACGGACAGGGGGCGTACGAGCAGTACTTC.

V gene TRBV4-3 combines with J gene TRBJ2-3; 9 bases fit TRBD2. V shed 0 bases and J 0 bases; nucleotides not matched to a gene: 4. The germline gives CDR1 LGHNA, CDR2 YSLEER. The CDR3 is 17 residues long. This chain's CDR3 is CASSQEGLAGSTDTQYF. The CDR3 bases are TGCGCCAGCAGCCAAGAAGGCCTAGCGGGAAGCACAGATACGCAGTATTTT.

The chain couples TRBV5-1 to TRBJ2-4; 7 bases are shared with TRBD1. Trimming took 4 bases from V and 3 from J; bases not matched to a gene: 7. This CDR3 is 15 amino acids long. Germline V gives CDR1 SGHRS, CDR2 YFSETQ. The CDR3 spells CASSGGQSGKNIQYF. The DNA of the CDR3 is TGCGCCAGCAGCGGGGGACAGTCGGGCAAAAACATTCAGTACTTC.

The gene calls are TRBV5-1 and TRBJ2-7, with 9 bases that match TRBD1. The V segment lost 0 bases and the J segment 1 base; nucleotides outside the gene matches: 8. The CDR3 length is 17 residues. Germline loops: CDR1 SGHRS, CDR2 YFSETQ. CDR3 coding DNA: TGCGCCAGCAGCTTGGAGGGACAGGGTAAAGGTTCCTACGAGCAGTACTTC. Its protein is CASSLEGQGKGSYEQYF.

This clone showed up just once. V and J are TRBV5-6 and TRBJ1-5; 8 positions match TRBD1. V was clipped by 4 bases and J by 6 bases; unmatched bases: 12. Germline CDR1 reads SGHDT; CDR2 reads YYEEEE. The CDR3 contains 16 residues. CDR3 region: CASSGSKDREPQPQHF. CDR3 bases: TGTGCCAGCAGCGGGAGTAAGGACAGGGAGCCTCAGCCCCAGCATTTT.

In its sample, this clone was seen a few times. The chain employs TRBV28 and TRBJ2-7, with a tentative D call TRBD2 (6 bases). V lost 2 bases, J lost 1 base, and 12 bases lay in between. This CDR3 comprises 15 residues. Looked up from germline, CDR1 is MDHEN and CDR2 is SYDVKM. The CDR3 loop reads CASSLRGTPSYEQYF. The CDR3 DNA reads TGTGCCAGCAGTTTACGGGGGACCCCATCCTACGAGCAGTACTTC.

This chain connects TRBV10-2 to TRBJ1-6; D gene unclear. The CDR3 has 14 amino acids. The germline V gene has CDR1 WSHSY and CDR2 SAAADI. Trimming shortened V by 2 bases and J by 6 bases, and 8 bases separated the two germline ends. Written as DNA, the CDR3 is TGCGCCAGCAGTGAGCTGGGGAGTAATTCACCCCTCCACTTT. It translates to CASSELGSNSPLHF.

The chain recombines TRBV5-5 with TRBJ1-2; TRBD1 agrees at 7 bases. The CDR3 is made up of 13 amino acids. Germline-derived CDR1 and CDR2 are SGHKS and YYEKEE (reference sequence). Trimming cost V 4 bases and J 3 bases; bases outside gene matches: 3. The DNA of the CDR3 is TGTGCCAGCAGCCGGGACAGAGACTATGGCTACACCTTC. Protein sequence: CASSRDRDYGYTF.

This sequence joins TRBV29-1 and TRBJ2-7; 8 bases are a match to TRBD1. The CDR3 is made up of 12 amino acids. The ends lost 7 bases at V and 2 bases at J; junction bases unmatched: 4. Germline V gene sequence: CDR1 SQVTM, CDR2 ANQGSEA. The CDR3 coding sequence is TGCAGCGGTCAACAGGGGGCCTACGAGCAGTACTTC. It specifies CSGQQGAYEQYF.

This clone was observed a few times. This sequence joins TRBV11-2 and TRBJ2-7; 8 bases match TRBD1. J lost 0 bases, V lost 6 bases, and 7 bases had no gene match. The CDR3 consists of 15 residues. CDR1 and CDR2 from the germline V gene are SGHAT and FQNNGV. DNA for the CDR3: TGTGCCAGCAGTCTTGACAGGGGCCCCTCCTACGAGCAGTACTTC. It encodes CASSLDRGPSYEQYF.

In this sample, this clone turned up a few times. The genes are TRBV27 and TRBJ2-7; 7 bases map to TRBD2. The CDR3 sequence is 14 residues long. Germline trimming cut 6 bases from V and 2 bases from J; bases unmatched to any gene: 7. Germline-derived CDR1 and CDR2 are MNHEY and SMNVEV (reference sequence). CDR3 residues: CASRRTRNPYEQYF. The DNA of the CDR3 is TGTGCCAGCAGGAGGACTAGGAACCCCTACGAGCAGTACTTC.

This chain connects TRBV18 to TRBJ1-1; D is undetermined. Trimming took 3 bases from V and 5 from J, leaving 7 bases between them. This CDR3 is 12 amino acids long. Germline V lookup: CDR1 KGHSH, CDR2 LQKENI. The CDR3 here is CASSPAGTEAFF. CDR3 nucleotides: TGTGCCAGCTCACCGGCAGGTACTGAAGCTTTCTTT.

The CDR3 region is CASNAGNTGELFF. The DNA for the CDR3 is TGTGCCTCGAACGCGGGGAACACCGGGGAGCTGTTTTTT. The V gene is TRBV19, the J gene TRBJ2-2; D is perhaps TRBD2 (5 bases). CDR1 and CDR2 from the germline V gene are LNHDA and SQIVND (reference sequence). V dropped 11 bases and J dropped 1 base, with 11 bases sitting between them. This CDR3 comprises 13 residues.

This chain joins TRBV28 and TRBJ2-1; 8 nucleotides agree with TRBD2. The J segment lost 3 bases and the V segment lost 6 bases, leaving 4 bases of the junction unmatched. The CDR3 runs 14 residues. Per the germline V gene, CDR1 is MDHEN and CDR2 is SYDVKM. CDR3 DNA: TGTGCCAGCAGGGGTAGCGGGAACTACAATGAGCAGTTCTTC. It is translated as CASRGSGNYNEQFF.